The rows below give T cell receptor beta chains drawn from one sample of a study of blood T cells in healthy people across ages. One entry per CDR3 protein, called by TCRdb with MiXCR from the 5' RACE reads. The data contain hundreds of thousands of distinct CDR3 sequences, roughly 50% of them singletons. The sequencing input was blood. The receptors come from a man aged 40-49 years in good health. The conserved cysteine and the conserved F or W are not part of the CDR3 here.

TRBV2	ASFKDLRGYVYT
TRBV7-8	ASSAREPDTSYEQY
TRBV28	ASSFPGSLADTQY
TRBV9	ASSVAPTGFDGYT
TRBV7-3	ASSFKRGGLNEQF
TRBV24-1	ATSDPGTTGVTQY
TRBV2	ASVRQYKNIQY
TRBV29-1	STLISGYNEQY
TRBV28	ASVPGPPYEQY
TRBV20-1	SAKTGSWETQY
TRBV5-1	ASSLELLGSPLH
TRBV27	ASSLRGQGSYEQY
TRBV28	ASSPGTGEVYGYT
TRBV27	ASSLSASPGTQY
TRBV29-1	SAVDRAGYGYT
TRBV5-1	ASSLQGSGTDTQY
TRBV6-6	ASSRGLAGGNGDTQY
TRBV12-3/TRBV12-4	ASSSEIRSTNEKLF
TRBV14	ASRRTGTLYNEQF
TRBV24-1	ATSDSGTGGYEQY
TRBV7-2	ASSLDRGSYNEQY
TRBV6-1	ASVGQALTGELF
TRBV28	ASSLGGGTNYGYT
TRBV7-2	ASSLGLAWGPLGEQY
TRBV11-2	ASSIQAFARTDTQY
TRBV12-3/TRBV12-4	ASSLRESGANVLT
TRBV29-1	SVEVSGAQETQY
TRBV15	ATSRVAAGANVLT
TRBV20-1	SATGTLGGEQY
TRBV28	ASSSQVPYEQY
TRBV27	ASSLSVAGNNEQF
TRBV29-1	SVVGREVQETQY
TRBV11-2	ASTVSGDPEYTGELF
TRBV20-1	SARESRYEQY
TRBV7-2	ASSLRRQGYEQY
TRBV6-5	AGILSGALGLSEEGYT
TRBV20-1	SATLGLAGADTQY
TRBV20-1	SANPLEGAISRGYT
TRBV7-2	ASSRSSEETQY
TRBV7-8	ASSLGDREFEKLF
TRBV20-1	SARDQRKTYGYT
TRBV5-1	ASSLRGLPTDTQY
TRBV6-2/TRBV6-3	ASSYKREALRYRADTQY
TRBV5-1	ASSLEIPGQSSYNEQF
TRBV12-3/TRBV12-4	ASSSAGGANVLT
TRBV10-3	AISAGAGQSYEQY
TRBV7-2	ASSPGQGKETQY
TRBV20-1	SARGVTSGQRETQY
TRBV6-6	ASSWSQGQTQY
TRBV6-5	ASSESGQETQY
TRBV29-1	SVRASGGETQY